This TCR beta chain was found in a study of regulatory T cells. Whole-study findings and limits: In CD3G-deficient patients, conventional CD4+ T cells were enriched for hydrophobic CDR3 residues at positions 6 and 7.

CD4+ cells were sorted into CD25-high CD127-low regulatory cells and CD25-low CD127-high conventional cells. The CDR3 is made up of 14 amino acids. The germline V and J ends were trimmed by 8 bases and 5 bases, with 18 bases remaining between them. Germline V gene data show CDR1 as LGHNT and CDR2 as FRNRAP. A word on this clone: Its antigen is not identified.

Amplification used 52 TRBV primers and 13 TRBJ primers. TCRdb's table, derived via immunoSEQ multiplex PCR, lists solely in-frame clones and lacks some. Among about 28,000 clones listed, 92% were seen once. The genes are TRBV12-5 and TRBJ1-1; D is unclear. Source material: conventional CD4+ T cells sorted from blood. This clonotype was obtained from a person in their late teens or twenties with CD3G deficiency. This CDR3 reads CASTLGVAGTEAFF. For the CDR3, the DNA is TGTGCTAGTACTCTCGGGGTCGCGGGGACTGAAGCTTTCTTT.